The entry below gives a single T cell receptor (beta chain) sequence along with its context. The data were taken from a study of blood T cell repertoires in COVID-19. Study context: Samples came from the United States, Italy and Spain, spanning acute and convalescent COVID-19. The cDNA or gDNA used as material had been derived from T cells, B-cell-depleted T cells, or PBMCs.

The V gene end was trimmed by 5 bases and the J gene end by 3 bases; junction bases not matched to a gene: 7. This CDR3 contains 15 residues. Germline-derived CDR1 and CDR2 are SGHRS and YFSETQ. The repertoire was sequenced with immunoSEQ multiplex PCR; TCRdb's copy has only in-frame clones and lacks some. The table lists 150,000 to 200,000 clones, 84% of them singletons. Recovered Cohort 3 donors showed two negative PCRs, clearance, or symptom resolution. The sequenced sample consisted of PBMCs or T cells enriched from blood (not recorded which). The receptor was derived from a man aged 50 or older who had recovered from COVID-19. The chain employs TRBV5-1 and TRBJ2-2; the match to TRBD1 covers 7 bases. CDR3 nucleotide sequence: TGCGCCAGCAGTTCGACAGGGTCGTACACCGGGGAGCTGTTTTTT. Protein sequence: CASSSTGSYTGELFF.